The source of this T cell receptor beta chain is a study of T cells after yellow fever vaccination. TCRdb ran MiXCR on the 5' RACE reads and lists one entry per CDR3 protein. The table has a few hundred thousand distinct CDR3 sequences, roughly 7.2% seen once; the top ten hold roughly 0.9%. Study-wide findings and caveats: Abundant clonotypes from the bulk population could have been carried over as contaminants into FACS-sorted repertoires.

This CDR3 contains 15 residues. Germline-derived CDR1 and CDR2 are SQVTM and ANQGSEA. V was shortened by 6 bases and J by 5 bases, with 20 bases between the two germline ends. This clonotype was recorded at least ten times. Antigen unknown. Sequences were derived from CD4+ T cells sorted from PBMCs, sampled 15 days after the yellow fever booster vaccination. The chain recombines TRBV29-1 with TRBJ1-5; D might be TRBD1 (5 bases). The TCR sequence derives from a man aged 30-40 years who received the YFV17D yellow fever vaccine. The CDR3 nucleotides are TGCAGCGTCGTGTTGGCGGGGGGAAGCGATCAGCCCCAGCATTTT. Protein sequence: CSVVLAGGSDQPQHF.